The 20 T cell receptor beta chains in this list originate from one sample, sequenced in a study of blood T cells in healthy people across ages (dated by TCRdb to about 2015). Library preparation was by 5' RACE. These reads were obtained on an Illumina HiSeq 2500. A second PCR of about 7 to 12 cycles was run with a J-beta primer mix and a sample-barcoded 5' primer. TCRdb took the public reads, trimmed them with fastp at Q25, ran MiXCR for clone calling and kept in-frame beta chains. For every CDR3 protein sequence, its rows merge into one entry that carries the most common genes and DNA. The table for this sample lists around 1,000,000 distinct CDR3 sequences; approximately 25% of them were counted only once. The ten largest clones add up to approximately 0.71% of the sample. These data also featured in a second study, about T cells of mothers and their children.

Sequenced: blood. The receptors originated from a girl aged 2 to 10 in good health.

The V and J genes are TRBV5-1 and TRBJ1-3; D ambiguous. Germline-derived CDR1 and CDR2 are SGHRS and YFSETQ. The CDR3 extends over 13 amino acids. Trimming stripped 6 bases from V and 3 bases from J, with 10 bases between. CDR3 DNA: TGCGCCAGCAAGGAAGGGAATGGAAACACCATATATTTT. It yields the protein CASKEGNGNTIYF.

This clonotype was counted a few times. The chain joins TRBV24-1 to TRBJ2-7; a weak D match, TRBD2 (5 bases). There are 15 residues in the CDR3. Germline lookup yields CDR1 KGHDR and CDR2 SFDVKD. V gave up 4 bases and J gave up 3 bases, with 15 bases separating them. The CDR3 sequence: CATSDPREAHYEQYF. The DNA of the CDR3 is TGTGCCACCAGTGACCCCCGGGAAGCCCACTACGAGCAGTACTTC.

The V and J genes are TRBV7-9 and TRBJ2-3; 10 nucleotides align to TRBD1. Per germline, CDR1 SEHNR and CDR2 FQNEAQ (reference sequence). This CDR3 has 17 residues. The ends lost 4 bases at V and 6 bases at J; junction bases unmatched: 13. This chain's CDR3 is CASSSPGGTGDPDTQYF. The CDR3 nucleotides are TGTGCCAGCAGCTCCCCAGGGGGGACAGGGGACCCCGATACGCAGTATTTT.

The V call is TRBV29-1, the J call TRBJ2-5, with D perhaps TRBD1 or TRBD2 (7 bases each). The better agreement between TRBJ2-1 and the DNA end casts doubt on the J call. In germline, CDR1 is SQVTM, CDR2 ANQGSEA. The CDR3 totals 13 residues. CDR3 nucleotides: TGCAGCGTTCAACACACAGGGGAGGGTGAGCAGTTCTTC. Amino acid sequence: CSVQHTGEGEQFF.

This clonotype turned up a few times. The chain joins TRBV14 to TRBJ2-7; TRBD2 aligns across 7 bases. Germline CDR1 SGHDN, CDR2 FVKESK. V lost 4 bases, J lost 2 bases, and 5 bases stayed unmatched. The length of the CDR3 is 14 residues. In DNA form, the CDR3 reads TGTGCCAGCAGCCCATACGCGGGGGCCTACGAGCAGTACTTC. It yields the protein CASSPYAGAYEQYF.

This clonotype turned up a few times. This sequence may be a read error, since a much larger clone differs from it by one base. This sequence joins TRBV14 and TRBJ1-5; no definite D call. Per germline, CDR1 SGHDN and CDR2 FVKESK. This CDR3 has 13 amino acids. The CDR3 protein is CVSSQSLGQPQHF. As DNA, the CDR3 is TGTGTCAGCAGCCAGTCTTTGGGACAGCCCCAGCATTTT.

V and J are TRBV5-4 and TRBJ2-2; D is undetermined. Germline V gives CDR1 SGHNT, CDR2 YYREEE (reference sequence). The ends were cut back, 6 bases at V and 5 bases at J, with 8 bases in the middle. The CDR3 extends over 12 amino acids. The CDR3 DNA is TGTGCCAGCATCGCCGAGACCGGGGAGCTGTTTTTT. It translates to CASIAETGELFF.

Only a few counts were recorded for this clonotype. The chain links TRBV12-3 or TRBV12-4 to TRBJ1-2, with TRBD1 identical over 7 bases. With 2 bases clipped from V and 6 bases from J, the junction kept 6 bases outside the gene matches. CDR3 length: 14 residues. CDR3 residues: CASSLTGALNGYTF. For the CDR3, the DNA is TGTGCCAGCAGTTTAACAGGGGCCCTTAATGGCTACACCTTC.

The CDR3 coding sequence is TGTGCCATCAGTGAGTCATCAGTGGGAAACACCATATATTTT. It encodes CAISESSVGNTIYF. The chain employs TRBV10-3 and TRBJ1-3; no clear D gene. The ends were cut back, 0 bases at V and 4 bases at J, with 7 bases in the middle. CDR3 length: 14 amino acids. The germline gives CDR1 ENHRY, CDR2 SYGVKD.

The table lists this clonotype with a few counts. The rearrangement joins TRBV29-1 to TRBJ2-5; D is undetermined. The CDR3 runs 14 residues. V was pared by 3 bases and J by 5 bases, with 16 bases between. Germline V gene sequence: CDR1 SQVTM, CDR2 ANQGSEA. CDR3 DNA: TGCAGCGTTGATAGCTTTCGGTCTTGGGAGACCCAGTACTTC. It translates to CSVDSFRSWETQYF.

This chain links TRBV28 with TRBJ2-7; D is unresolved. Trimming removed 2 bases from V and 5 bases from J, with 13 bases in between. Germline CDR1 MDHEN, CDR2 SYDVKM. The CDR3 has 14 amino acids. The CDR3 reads CASSLIAQRHEQYF. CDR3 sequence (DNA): TGTGCCAGCAGTTTAATCGCGCAGCGCCACGAGCAGTACTTC.

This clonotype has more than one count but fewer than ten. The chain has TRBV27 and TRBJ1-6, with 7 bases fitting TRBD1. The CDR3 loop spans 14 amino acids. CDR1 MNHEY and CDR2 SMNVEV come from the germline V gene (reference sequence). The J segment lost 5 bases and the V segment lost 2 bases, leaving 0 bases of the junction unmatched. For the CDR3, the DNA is TGTGCCAGCAGTTTAGGGACAGATAATTCACCCCTCCACTTT. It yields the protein CASSLGTDNSPLHF.

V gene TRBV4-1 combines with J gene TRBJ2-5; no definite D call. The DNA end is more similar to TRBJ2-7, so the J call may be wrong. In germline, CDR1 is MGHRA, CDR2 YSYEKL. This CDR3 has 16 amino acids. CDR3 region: CASSQRVGEGSYEQYF. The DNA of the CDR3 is TGCGCCAGCAGCCAAAGAGTTGGGGAAGGCTCCTACGAGCAGTACTTC.

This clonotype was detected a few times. The CDR3 reads CASSPPAGQETQYF. The CDR3 nucleotides read TGTGCCAGCAGCCCCCCGGCAGGCCAAGAGACCCAGTACTTC. The rearrangement joins TRBV7-9 to TRBJ2-5; D gene uncertain. This CDR3 contains 14 residues. Germline assignment: CDR1 SEHNR and CDR2 FQNEAQ (reference sequence). Trimming removed 5 bases from V and 1 base from J, with 11 bases in between.

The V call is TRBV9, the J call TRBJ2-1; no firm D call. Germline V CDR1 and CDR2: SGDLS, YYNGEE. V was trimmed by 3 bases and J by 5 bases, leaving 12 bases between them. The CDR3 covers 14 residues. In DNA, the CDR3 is TGTGCCAGCAGCGCCGGGTCTTTAAACAATGAGCAGTTCTTC. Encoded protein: CASSAGSLNNEQFF.

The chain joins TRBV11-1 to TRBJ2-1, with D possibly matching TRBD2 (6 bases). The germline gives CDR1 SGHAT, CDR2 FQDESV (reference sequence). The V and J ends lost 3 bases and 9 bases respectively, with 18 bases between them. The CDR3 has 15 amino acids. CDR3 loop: CASSLASEATSEQFF. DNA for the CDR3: TGTGCCAGCAGCTTGGCTAGCGAGGCGACGAGTGAGCAGTTCTTC.

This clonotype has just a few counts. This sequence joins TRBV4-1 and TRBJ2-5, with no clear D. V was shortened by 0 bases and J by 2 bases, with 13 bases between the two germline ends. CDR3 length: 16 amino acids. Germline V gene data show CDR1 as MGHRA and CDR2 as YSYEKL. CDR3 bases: TGCGCCAGCAGCCAAGAGTTCGCGGACCCTCAAGAGACCCAGTACTTC. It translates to CASSQEFADPQETQYF.

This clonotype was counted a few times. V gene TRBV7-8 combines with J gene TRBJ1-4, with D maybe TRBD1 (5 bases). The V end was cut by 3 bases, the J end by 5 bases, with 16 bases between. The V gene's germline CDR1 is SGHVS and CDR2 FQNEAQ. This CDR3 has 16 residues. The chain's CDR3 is CASSFPLGEGNEKLFF. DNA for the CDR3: TGTGCCAGCAGCTTCCCCCTTGGGGAGGGGAATGAAAAACTGTTTTTT.

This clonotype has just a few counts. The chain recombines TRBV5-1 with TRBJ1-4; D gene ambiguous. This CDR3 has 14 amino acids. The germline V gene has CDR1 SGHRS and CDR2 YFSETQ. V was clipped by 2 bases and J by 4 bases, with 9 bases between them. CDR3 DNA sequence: TGCGCCAGCAGCTTAGGACGGGTTAATGAAAAACTGTTTTTT. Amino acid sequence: CASSLGRVNEKLFF.

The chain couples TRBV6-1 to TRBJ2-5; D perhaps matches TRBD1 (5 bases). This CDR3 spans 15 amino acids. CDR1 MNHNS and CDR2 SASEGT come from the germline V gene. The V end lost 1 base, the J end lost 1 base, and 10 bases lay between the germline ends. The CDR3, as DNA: TGTGCCAGCAGTGAAGATGGGGCCGTCCAAGAGACCCAGTACTTC. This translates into CASSEDGAVQETQYF.